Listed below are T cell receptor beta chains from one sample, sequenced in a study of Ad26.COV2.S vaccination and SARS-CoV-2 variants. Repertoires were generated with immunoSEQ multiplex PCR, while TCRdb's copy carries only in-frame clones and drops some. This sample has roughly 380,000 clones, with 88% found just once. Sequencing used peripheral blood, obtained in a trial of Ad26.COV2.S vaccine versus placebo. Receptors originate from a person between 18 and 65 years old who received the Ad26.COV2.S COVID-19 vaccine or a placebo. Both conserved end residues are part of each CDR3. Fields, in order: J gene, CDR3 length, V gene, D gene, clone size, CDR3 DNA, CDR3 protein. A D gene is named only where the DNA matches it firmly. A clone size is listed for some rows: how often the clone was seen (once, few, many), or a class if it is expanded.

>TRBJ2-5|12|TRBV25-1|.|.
TGTGCCAGCAGTGATGATCAAGAGACCCAGTACTTC
CASSDDQETQYF
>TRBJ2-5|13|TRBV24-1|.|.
TGTGCCGTCCAGGGTAGGCATTTAGAGACCCAGTACTTC
CAVQGRHLETQYF
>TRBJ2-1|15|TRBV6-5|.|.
TGTGCCAGCAGTCCTAGACAGTTTGAAGGCAATGAGCAGTTCTTC
CASSPRQFEGNEQFF
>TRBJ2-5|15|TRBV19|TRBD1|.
TGTGCCACTGCCGGGGACAGGGGCACACAAGAGACCCAGTACTTC
CATAGDRGTQETQYF
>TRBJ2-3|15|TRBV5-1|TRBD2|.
TGCGCCAGCAGCTTGGCTAGCGGGGAGACAGATACGCAGTATTTT
CASSLASGETDTQYF
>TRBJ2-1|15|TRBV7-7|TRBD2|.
TGTGCCAGCAGCTACCGGCGGGGGGCTTACAATGAGCAGTTCTTC
CASSYRRGAYNEQFF
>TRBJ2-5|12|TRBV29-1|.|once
TGCAGCGTTGCCGGGCGAGGGGAGACCCAGTACTTC
CSVAGRGETQYF
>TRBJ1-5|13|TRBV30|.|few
TGTGCCTGGAGTGTAGGGAACAATCAGCCCCAGCATTTT
CAWSVGNNQPQHF
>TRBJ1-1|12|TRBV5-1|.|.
TGCGCCAGCAGCCTGGATGTGGGAAGGGCTTTCTTT
CASSLDVGRAFF
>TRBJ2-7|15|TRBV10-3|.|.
TGTGCCATCAGCGGAACCGGGACGGATGATTACGAGCAGTACTTC
CAISGTGTDDYEQYF
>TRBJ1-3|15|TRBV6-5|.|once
TGTGCCAGCACCCGCTCGGCAGACTCTGGAAACACCATATATTTT
CASTRSADSGNTIYF
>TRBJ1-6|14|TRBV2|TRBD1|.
TGTGCCAGCACGCGGGGACAGCCTAATTCACCCCTCCACTTT
CASTRGQPNSPLHF
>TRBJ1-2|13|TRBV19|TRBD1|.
TGTGCCAGTAGTATGACAGGGTTCTATGGCTACACCTTC
CASSMTGFYGYTF
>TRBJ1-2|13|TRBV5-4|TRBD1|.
TGTGCCAGCACGTGGGGACAGGGCTATGGCTACACCTTC
CASTWGQGYGYTF
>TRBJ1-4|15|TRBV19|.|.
TGTGCCAGTAGTGTTTGGGACAAGGAGGATGAAAAACTGTTTTTT
CASSVWDKEDEKLFF
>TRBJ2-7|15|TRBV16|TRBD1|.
TGTGCCAGCAGCCAAAGGAGACAGGGAATCGACGAGCAGTACTTC
CASSQRRQGIDEQYF
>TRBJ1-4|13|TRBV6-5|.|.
TGTGCCAGCAGTTACACAGGGTTTGAAAAACTGTTTTTT
CASSYTGFEKLFF
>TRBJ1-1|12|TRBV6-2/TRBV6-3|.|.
TGTGCCAGCAGCGACAGGAACACTGAAGCTTTCTTT
CASSDRNTEAFF
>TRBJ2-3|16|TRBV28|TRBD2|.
TGTGCCAGCAGTTCCCTTCCAGCGGGGGGCTCAGATACGCAGTATTTT
CASSSLPAGGSDTQYF
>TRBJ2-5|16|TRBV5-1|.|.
TGCGCCAGCAGCTTGGTAGCGACCGGAGGTTTTGAGGCCCAGTACTTC
CASSLVATGGFEAQYF
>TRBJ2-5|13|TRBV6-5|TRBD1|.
TGTGCCAGCAGTTATAACAGGGGCGAGACCCAGTACTTC
CASSYNRGETQYF
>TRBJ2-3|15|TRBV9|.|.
TGTGCCAGCAGTACACCCTTCTTTCATCCAGATACGCAGTATTTT
CASSTPFFHPDTQYF
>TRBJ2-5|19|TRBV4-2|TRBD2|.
TGTGCCAGCAGCCAAACAACTAGCGGGGGGCGTACCTTCCAAGAGACCCAGTACTTC
CASSQTTSGGRTFQETQYF
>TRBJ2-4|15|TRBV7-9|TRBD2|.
TGTGCCAGCAGCTTAGAGGTAGCGGGGAAAAACATTCAGTACTTC
CASSLEVAGKNIQYF
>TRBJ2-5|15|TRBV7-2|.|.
TGTGCCAGCAGCAACCCCAGGGGAACGATTGGGACCCAGTACTTC
CASSNPRGTIGTQYF
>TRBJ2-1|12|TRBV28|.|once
TGTGCCAGCAACAGGGATTACAATGAGCAGTTCTTC
CASNRDYNEQFF
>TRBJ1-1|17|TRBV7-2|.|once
TGTGCCAGCAGTAGTAAGGTTCAGGGGATAAGGAACACTGAAGCTTTCTTT
CASSSKVQGIRNTEAFF
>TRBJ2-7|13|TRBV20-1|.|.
TGCAGTGCTAGTTTTGGCGGGGCCTACGAGCAGTACTTC
CSASFGGAYEQYF
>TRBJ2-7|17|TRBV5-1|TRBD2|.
TGCGCCAGCAGCCCTGGTAGACTAGCGGGGGGTCCCAACGAGCAGTACTTC
CASSPGRLAGGPNEQYF
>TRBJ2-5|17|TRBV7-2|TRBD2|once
TGTGCCAGCAGCTTAGACCTAGCGGGGGCCCAGTCGGGAGCCCAGTACTTC
CASSLDLAGAQSGAQYF
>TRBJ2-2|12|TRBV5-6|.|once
TGTGCCAGCAGCCTAGGGGGCGGGGAGCTGTTTTTT
CASSLGGGELFF
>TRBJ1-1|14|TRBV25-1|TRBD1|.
TGTGCCAGCAGTGCCCCAGGGGGCGTCACTGAAGCTTTCTTT
CASSAPGGVTEAFF
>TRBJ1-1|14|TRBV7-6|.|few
TGTGCCAGCAGCCCTCTCGCGGAGAACACTGAAGCTTTCTTT
CASSPLAENTEAFF
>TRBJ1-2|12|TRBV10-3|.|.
TGTGCCATCCTCGACGTTAACTATGGCTACACCTTC
CAILDVNYGYTF
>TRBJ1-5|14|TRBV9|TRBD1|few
TGTGCCAGCAGCATCGGACAGGGTGGGCAGCCCCAGCATTTT
CASSIGQGGQPQHF
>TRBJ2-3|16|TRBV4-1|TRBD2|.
TGCGCCAGCAGCCAAACTTTGGCGGGGGGGCTCGATACGCAGTATTTT
CASSQTLAGGLDTQYF
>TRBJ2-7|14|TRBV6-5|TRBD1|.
TGTGCCAGCAGCCTAGGACAGGGTGTTTACGAGCAGTACTTC
CASSLGQGVYEQYF
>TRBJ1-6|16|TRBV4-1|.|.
TGCGCCAGCAGCCGCGTCACAGAGACTCCCAATTCACCCCTCCACTTT
CASSRVTETPNSPLHF
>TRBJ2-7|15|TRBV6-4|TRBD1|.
TGTGCCAGCAGACTCCGGGACAGGGGTTCCTACGAGCAGTACTTC
CASRLRDRGSYEQYF
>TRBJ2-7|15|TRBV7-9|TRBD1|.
TGTGCCAGCAGCCCTCTTAGGACAGGGGACTACGAGCAGTACTTC
CASSPLRTGDYEQYF
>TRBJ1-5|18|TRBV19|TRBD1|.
TGTGCCAGTAGATACAAAAAGCGGGGGACAGGGGGAGCTCAGCCCCAGCATTTT
CASRYKKRGTGGAQPQHF
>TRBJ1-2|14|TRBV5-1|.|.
TGCGCCAGCAGCCTGCCCCGGGGGGACTATGGCTACACCTTC
CASSLPRGDYGYTF
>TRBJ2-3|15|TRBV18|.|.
TGTGCCAGCTCACCGTCGGGGCCTAGCACAGATACGCAGTATTTT
CASSPSGPSTDTQYF
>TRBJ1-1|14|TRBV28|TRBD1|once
TGTGCCAGCAGTACCGGACAGGGGAACACTGAAGCTTTCTTT
CASSTGQGNTEAFF
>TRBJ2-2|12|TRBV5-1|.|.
TGCGCCAGCAGCTTGCAAGTCGGGGAGCTGTTTTTT
CASSLQVGELFF
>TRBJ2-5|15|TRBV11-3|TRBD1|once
TGTGCCAGCAGCTTGGGGACAGGGGAAATAGAGACCCAGTACTTC
CASSLGTGEIETQYF
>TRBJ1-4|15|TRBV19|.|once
TGTGCCAGTAACACCCCGGGACGGCTAAATGAAAAACTGTTTTTT
CASNTPGRLNEKLFF